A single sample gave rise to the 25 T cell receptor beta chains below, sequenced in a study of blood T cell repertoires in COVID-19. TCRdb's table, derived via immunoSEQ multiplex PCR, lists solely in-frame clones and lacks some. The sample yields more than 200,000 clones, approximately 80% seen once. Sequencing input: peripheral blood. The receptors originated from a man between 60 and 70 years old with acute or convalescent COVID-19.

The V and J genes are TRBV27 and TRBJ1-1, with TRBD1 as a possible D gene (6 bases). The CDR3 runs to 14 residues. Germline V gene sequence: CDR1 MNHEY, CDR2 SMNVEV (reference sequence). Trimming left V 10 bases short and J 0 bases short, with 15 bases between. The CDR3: CATHDRRLNTEAFF. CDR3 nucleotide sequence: TGTGCCACCCATGACAGGAGGTTGAACACTGAAGCTTTCTTT.

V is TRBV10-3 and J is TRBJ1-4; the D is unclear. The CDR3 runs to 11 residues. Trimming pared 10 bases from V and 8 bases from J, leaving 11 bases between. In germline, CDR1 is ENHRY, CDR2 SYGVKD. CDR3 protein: CATGRAEKLFF. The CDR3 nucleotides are TGTGCCACCGGGAGGGCCGAAAAACTGTTTTTT.

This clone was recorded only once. This chain's CDR3 is CASSVRAGGYRNQPQHF. The CDR3 bases are TGTGCCAGCAGTGTTAGAGCAGGGGGCTACCGCAATCAGCCCCAGCATTTT. V and J are TRBV2 and TRBJ1-5; 8 nucleotides line up with TRBD1. The CDR3 length is 17 residues. The germline CDR1 and CDR2 sequences are SNHLY and FYNNEI. Unmatched junction bases numbered 10, after V lost 4 bases and J lost 2 bases.

Written as DNA, the CDR3 is TGCGCCAGCAGCTTAGCGGGACAAGATACGCAGTATTTT. Protein sequence: CASSLAGQDTQYF. The chain combines TRBV5-1 with TRBJ2-3; D is perhaps TRBD2 (7 bases). Per germline, CDR1 SGHRS and CDR2 YFSETQ. V lost 2 bases, J lost 5 bases, and 9 bases lay in between. CDR3 length equals 13 residues.

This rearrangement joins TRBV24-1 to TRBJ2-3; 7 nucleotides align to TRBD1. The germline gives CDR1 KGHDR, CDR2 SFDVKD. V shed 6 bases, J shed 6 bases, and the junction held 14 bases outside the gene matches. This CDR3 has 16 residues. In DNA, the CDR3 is TGTGCCACCAGTCCCGGGACAGCAGGACCCACGGATACGCAGTATTTT. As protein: CATSPGTAGPTDTQYF.

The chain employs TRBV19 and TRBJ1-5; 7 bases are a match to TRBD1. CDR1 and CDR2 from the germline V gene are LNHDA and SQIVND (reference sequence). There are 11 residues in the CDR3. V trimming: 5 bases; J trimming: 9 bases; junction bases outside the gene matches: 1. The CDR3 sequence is CASSAGGPQHF. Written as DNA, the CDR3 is TGTGCCAGTAGTGCAGGGGGGCCCCAGCATTTT.

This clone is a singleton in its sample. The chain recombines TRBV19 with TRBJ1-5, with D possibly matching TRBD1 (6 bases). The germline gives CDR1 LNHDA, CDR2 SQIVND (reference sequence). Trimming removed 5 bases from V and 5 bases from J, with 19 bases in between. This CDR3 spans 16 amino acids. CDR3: CASSLWAGGADQPQHF. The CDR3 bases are TGTGCCAGTAGTTTATGGGCTGGGGGCGCGGATCAGCCCCAGCATTTT.

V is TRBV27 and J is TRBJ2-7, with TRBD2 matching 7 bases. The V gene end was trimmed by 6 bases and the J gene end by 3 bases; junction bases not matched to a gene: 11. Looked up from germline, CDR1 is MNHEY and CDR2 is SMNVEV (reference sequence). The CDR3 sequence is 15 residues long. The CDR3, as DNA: TGTGCCAGCAGGGGGAGGGAAGGAGGTCTCTACGAGCAGTACTTC. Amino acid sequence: CASRGREGGLYEQYF.

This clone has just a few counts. The CDR3 sequence is CAIGESTEAFF. The CDR3 DNA sequence: TGTGCCATCGGAGAGAGCACTGAAGCTTTCTTT. The gene calls are TRBV10-3 and TRBJ1-1; D is uncertain. From germline, CDR1 is ENHRY and CDR2 SYGVKD. Trimming removed 8 bases from V and 4 bases from J, with 8 bases in between. This CDR3 has 11 amino acids.

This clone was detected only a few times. CDR3 nucleotides: TGTGCCAGCCAATTCCGGGAGTCCTCCTACAATGAGCAGTTCTTC. Its protein product is CASQFRESSYNEQFF. The V and J genes are TRBV5-8 and TRBJ2-1; perhaps TRBD2 as D (6 bases). The CDR3 runs to 15 residues. The germline gives CDR1 SGHTS, CDR2 YDEGEE. Trimming removed 7 bases at V and 0 bases at J, with 14 bases between.

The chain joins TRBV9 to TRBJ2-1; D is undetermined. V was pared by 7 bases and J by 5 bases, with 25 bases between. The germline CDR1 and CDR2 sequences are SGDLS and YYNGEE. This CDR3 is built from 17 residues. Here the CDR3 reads CASASLAERFMDNEQFF. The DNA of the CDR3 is TGTGCCAGCGCCTCCTTGGCGGAACGCTTTATGGACAATGAGCAGTTCTTC.

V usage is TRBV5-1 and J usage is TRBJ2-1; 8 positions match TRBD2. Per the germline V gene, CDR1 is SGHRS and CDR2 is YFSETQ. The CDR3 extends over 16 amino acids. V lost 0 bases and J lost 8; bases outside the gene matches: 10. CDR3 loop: CASSLGAAGGYYEQFF. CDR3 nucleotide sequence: TGCGCCAGCAGCTTGGGGGCCGCGGGGGGCTATTATGAGCAGTTCTTC. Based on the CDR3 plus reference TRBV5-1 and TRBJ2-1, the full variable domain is KAGVTQTPRYLIKTRGQQVTLSCSPISGHRSVSWYQQTPGQGLQFLFEYFSETQRNKGNFPGRFSGRQFSNSRSEMNVSTLELGDSALYLCASSLGAAGGYYEQFFGPGTRLTVL.

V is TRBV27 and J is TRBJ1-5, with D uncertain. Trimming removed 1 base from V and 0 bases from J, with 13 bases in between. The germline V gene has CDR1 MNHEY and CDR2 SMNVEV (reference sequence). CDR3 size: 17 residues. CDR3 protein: CASSLLGTAASNQPQHF. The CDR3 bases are TGTGCCAGCAGTTTATTAGGTACAGCAGCTAGCAATCAGCCCCAGCATTTT.

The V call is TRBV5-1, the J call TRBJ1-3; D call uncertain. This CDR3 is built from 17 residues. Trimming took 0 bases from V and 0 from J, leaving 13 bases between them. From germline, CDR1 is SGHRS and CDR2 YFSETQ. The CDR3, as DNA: TGCGCCAGCAGCTTGGATATGACGCGAGGCTCTGGAAACACCATATATTTT. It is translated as CASSLDMTRGSGNTIYF.

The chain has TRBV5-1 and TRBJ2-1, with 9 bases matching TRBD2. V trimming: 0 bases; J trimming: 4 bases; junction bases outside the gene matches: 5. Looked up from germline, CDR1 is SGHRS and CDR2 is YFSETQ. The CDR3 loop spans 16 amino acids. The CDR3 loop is CASSLAGGGDYNEQFF. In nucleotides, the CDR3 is TGCGCCAGCAGCTTGGCCGGCGGGGGGGATTACAATGAGCAGTTCTTC.

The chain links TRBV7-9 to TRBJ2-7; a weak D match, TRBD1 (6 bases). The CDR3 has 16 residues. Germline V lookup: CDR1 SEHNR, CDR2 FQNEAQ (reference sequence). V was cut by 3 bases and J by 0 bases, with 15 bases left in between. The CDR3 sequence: CASSFLQGKSSYEQYF. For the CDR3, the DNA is TGTGCCAGCAGCTTTCTGCAGGGGAAGAGCTCCTACGAGCAGTACTTC.

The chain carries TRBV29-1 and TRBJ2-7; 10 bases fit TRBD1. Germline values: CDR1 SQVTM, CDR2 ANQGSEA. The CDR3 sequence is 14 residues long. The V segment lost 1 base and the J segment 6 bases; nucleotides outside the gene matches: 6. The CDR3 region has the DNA TGCAGCGTTGAAGGCGGGACAGGGGTTTCCGAGCAGTACTTC. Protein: CSVEGGTGVSEQYF.

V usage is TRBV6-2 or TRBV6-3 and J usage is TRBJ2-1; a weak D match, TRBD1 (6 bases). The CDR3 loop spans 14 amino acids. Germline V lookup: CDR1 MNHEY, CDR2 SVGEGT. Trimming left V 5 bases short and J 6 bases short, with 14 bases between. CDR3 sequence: CASSAQTGANEQFF. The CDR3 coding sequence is TGTGCCAGCAGTGCTCAGACAGGTGCCAATGAGCAGTTCTTC.

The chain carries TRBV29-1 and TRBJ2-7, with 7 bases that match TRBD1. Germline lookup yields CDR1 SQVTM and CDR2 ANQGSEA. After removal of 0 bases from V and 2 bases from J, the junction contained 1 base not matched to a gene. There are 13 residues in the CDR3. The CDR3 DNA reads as TGCAGCGTTGAAGAGCAGGGGGCCTACGAGCAGTACTTC. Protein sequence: CSVEEQGAYEQYF.

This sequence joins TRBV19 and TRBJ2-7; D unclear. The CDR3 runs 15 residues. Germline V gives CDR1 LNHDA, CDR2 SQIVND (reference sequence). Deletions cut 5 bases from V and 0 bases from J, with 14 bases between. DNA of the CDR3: TGTGCCAGTAGTCCCTGGAGTAGCCGCTCCTACGAGCAGTACTTC. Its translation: CASSPWSSRSYEQYF.

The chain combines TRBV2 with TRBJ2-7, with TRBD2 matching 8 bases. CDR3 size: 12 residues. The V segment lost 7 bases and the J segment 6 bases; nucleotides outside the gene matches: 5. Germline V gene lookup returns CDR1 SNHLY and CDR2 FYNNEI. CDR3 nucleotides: TGTGCCAGCAAGGCTAGCGGGCCCGAGCAGTACTTC. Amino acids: CASKASGPEQYF.

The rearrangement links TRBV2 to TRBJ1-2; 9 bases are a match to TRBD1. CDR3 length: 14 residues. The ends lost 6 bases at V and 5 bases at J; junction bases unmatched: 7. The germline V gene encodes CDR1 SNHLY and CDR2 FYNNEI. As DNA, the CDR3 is TGTGCCAGCAGAGCACAGGGGGCGAATTATGGCTACACCTTC. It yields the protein CASRAQGANYGYTF.

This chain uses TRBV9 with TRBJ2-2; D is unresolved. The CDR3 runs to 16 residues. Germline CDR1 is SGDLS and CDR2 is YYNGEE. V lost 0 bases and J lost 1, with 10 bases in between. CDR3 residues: CASSVVGRRNTGELFF. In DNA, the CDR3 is TGTGCCAGCAGCGTAGTCGGTAGGAGGAACACCGGGGAGCTGTTTTTT.

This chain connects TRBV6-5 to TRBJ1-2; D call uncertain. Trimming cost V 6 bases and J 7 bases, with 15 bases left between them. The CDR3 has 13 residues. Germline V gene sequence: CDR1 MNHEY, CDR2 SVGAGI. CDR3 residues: CASRLGSLGGYTF. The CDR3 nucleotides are TGTGCCAGCAGATTGGGGAGTTTGGGTGGCTACACCTTC.

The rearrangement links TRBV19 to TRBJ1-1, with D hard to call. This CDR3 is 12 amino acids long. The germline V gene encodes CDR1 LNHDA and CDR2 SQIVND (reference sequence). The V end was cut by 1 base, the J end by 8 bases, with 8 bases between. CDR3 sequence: CASSIAAREAFF. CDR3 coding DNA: TGTGCCAGTAGTATAGCAGCTAGAGAAGCTTTCTTT.